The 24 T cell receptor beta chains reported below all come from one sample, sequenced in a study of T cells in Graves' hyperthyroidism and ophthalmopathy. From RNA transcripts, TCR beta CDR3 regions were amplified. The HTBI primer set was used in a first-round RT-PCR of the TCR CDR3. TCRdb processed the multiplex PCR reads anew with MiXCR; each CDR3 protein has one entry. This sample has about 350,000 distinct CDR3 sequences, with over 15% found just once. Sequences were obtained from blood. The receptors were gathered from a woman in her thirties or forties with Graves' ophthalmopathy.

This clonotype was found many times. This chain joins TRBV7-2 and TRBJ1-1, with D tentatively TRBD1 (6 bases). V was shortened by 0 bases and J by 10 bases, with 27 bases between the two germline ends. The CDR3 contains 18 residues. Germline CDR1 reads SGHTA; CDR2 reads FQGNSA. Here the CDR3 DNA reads TGTGCCAGCAGCTTAGCTTTCCGCCCCCGACAGGCCCAAGGAGGAGCTTTCTTT. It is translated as CASSLAFRPRQAQGGAFF.

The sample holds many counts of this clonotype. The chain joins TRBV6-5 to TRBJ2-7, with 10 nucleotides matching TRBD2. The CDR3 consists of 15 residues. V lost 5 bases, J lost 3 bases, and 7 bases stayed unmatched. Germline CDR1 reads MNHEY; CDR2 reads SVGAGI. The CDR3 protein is CASSPGSSGSYEQYF. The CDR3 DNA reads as TGTGCCAGCAGTCCTGGTTCTAGCGGGAGCTACGAGCAGTACTTC.

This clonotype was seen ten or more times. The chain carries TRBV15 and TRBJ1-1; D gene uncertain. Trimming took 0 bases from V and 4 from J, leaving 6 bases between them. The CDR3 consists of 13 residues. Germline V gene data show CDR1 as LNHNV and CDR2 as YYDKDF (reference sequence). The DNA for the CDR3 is TGTGCCACCAGCAGAGATGCGATCACTGAAGCTTTCTTT. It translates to CATSRDAITEAFF.

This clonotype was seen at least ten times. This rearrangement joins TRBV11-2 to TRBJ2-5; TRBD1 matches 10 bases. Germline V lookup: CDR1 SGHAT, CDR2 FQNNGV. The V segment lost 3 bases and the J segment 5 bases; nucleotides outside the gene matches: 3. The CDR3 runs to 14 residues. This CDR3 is CASSFDRGPETQYF. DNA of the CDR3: TGTGCCAGCAGCTTCGACAGGGGGCCGGAGACCCAGTACTTC.

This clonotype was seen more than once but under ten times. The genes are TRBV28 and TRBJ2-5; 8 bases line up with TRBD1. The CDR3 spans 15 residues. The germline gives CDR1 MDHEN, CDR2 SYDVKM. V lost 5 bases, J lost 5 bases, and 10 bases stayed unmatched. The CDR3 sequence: CASSTTQGAGETQYF. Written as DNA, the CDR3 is TGTGCCAGCAGTACGACCCAGGGGGCCGGGGAGACCCAGTACTTC.

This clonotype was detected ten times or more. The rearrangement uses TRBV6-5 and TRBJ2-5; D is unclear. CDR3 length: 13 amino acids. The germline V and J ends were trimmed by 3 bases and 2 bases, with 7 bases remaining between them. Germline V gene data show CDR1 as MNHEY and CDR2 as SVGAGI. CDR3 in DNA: TGTGCCAGCAGTTATAAGACTCAAGAGACCCAGTACTTC. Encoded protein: CASSYKTQETQYF.

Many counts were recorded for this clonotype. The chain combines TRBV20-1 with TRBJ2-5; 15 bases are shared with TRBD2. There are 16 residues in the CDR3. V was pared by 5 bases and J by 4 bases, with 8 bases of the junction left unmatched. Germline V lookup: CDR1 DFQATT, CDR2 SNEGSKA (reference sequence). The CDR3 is CSASPWTSGRGETQYF. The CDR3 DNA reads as TGCAGTGCTTCGCCCTGGACTAGCGGGAGGGGAGAGACCCAGTACTTC.

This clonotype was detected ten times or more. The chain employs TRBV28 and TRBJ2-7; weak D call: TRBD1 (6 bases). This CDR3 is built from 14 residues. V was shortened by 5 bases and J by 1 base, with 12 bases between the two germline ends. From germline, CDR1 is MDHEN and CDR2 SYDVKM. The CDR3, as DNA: TGTGCCAGCAGTCAAAACAGGGCTTCCTACGAGCAGTACTTC. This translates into CASSQNRASYEQYF. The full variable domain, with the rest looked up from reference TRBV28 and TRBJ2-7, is DVKVTQSSRYLVKRTGEKVFLECVQDMDHENMFWYRQDPGLGLRLIYFSYDVKMKEKGDIPEGYSVSREKKERFSLILESASTNQTSMYLCASSQNRASYEQYFGPGTRLTVT.

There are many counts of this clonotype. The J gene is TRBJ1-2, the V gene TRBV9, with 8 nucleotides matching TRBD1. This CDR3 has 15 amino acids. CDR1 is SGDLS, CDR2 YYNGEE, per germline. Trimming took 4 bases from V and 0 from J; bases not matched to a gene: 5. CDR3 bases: TGTGCCAGCAGCACCCTGACAGGGGCTAACTATGGCTACACCTTC. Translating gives CASSTLTGANYGYTF.

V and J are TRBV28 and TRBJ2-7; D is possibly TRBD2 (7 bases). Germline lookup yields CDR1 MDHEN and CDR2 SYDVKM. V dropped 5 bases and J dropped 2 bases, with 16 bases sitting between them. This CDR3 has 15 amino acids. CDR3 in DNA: TGTGCCAGCAGTCGAGGGGGGGACCGCGCCTACGAGCAGTACTTC. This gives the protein CASSRGGDRAYEQYF.

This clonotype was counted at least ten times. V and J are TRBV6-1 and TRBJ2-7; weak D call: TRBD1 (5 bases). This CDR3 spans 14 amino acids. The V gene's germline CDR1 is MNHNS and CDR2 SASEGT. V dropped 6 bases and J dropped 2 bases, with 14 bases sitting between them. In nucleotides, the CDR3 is TGTGCCAGCAGCGCAGGGTTTCGCGCCTACGAGCAGTACTTC. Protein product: CASSAGFRAYEQYF.

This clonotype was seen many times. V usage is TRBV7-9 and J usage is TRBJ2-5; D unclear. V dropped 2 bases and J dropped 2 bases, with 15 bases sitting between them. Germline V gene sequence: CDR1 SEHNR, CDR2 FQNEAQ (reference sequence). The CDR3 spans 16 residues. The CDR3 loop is CASSLPEKVAQETQYF. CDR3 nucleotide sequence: TGTGCCAGCAGCTTACCAGAGAAGGTTGCGCAAGAGACCCAGTACTTC. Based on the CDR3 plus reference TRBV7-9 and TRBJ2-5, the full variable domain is DTGVSQNPRHKITKRGQNVTFRCDPISEHNRLYWYRQTLGQGPEFLTYFQNEAQLEKSRLLSDRFSAERPKGSFSTLEIQRTEQGDSAMYLCASSLPEKVAQETQYFGPGTRLLVL.

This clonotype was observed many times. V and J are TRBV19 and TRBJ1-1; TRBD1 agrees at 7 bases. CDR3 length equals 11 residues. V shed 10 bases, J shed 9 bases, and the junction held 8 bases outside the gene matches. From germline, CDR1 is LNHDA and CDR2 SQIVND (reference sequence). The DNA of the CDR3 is TGTGCCACGGTAGACAGGGCTAAAGCTTTCTTT. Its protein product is CATVDRAKAFF.

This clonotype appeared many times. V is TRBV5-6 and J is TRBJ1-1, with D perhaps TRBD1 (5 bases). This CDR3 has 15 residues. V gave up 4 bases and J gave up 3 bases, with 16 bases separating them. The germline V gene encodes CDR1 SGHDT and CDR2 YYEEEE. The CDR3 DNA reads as TGTGCCAGCAGCGCGGGACCCCGTAGGGACACTGAAGCTTTCTTT. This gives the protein CASSAGPRRDTEAFF.

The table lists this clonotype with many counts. This chain's CDR3 is CAWSVGQNYGYTF. CDR3 bases: TGTGCCTGGAGTGTCGGGCAAAACTATGGCTACACCTTC. The chain employs TRBV30 and TRBJ1-2; D gene uncertain. The CDR3 is made up of 13 amino acids. V shed 0 bases and J shed 2 bases, with 7 bases lying between them. In germline, CDR1 is GTSNPN, CDR2 SVGIG (reference sequence).

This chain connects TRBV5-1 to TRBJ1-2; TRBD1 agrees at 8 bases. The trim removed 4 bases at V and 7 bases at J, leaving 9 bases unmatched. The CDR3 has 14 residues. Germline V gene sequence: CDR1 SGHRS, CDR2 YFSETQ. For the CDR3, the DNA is TGCGCCAGCAGCCAGGACAGGGATGGGGGTGGCTACACCTTC. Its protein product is CASSQDRDGGGYTF.

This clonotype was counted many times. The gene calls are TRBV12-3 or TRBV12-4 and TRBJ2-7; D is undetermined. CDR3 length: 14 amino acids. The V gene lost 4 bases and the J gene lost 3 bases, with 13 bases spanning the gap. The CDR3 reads CASSSTPRDYEQYF. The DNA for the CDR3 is TGTGCCAGCAGTTCAACACCTAGGGACTACGAGCAGTACTTC.

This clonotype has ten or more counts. The CDR3 loop reads CASSLSLAGVGGELFF. The CDR3 bases are TGTGCCAGCAGCTTATCCCTAGCGGGAGTTGGCGGGGAGCTGTTTTTT. V usage is TRBV13 and J usage is TRBJ2-2, with 10 positions matching TRBD2. The CDR3 length is 16 residues. V gave up 2 bases and J gave up 7 bases; unmatched junction bases: 7. Germline lookup yields CDR1 PRHDT and CDR2 FYEKMQ (reference sequence).

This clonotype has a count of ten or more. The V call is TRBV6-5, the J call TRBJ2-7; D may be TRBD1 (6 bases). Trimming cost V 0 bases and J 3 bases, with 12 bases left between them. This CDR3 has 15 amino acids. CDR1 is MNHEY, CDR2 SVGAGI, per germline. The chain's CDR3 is CASSYSGARFYEQYF. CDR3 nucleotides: TGTGCCAGCAGTTACTCGGGGGCAAGATTCTACGAGCAGTACTTC.

CDR3 loop: CASSLGGHSYEQYF. The DNA for the CDR3 is TGTGCCAGCAGCTTAGGGGGGCATAGCTACGAGCAGTACTTC. The chain combines TRBV7-2 with TRBJ2-7; possibly TRBD1 for D (6 bases). This CDR3 has 14 residues. Germline CDR1 is SGHTA and CDR2 is FQGNSA. V lost 1 base, J lost 3 bases, and 10 bases lay in between.

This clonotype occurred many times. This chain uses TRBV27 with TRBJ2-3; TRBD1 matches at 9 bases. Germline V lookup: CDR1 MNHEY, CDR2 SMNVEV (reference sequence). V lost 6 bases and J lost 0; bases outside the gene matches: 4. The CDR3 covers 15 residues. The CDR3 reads CASSYGQGSTDTQYF. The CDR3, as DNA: TGTGCCAGCAGCTATGGACAGGGGAGCACAGATACGCAGTATTTT.

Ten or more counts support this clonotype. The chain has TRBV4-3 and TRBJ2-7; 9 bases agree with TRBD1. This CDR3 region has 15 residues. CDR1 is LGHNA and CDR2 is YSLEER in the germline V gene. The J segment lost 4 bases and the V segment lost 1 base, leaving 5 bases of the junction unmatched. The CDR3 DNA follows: TGCGCCAGCAGCCAAGCTACAGGGGGCGGATACGAGCAGTACTTC. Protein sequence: CASSQATGGGYEQYF.

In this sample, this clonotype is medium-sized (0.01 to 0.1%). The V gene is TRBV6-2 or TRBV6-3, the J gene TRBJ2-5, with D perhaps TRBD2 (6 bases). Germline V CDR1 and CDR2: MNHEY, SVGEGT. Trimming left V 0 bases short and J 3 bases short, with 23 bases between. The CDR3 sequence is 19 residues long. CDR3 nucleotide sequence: TGTGCCAGCAGTTACTCGATCGGGAGCCGGTCCCTCGGGGAAGAGACCCAGTACTTC. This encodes CASSYSIGSRSLGEETQYF.

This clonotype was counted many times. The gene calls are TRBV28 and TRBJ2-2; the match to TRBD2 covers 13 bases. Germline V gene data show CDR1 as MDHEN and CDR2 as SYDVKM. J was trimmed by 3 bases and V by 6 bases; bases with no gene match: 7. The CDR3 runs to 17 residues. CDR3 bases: TGTGCCAGCAGCCTGGGGACTAGCGGGACCTACACCGGGGAGCTGTTTTTT. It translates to CASSLGTSGTYTGELFF.